This T cell receptor beta chain was recorded in a study of T-cell reconstitution after alpha-beta-depleted transplantation in children. Broader study findings: About two months after transplant, alpha-beta T cells reportedly came from several hundred expanded graft clones. T cells produced anew were the main source of T-cell counts and diversity one year after transplant. Surviving thymic progenitors and recipient T cells were the source of high TCRbeta diversity at day 60 in some patients.

Unique molecular identifiers featured in how the TCRbeta library was prepared. TCRdb re-derived calls from the PCR reads in MiXCR, one entry per CDR3 protein. Of 670,000 or so distinct CDR3 sequences in the sample, less than 15% were seen once. The sample holds many counts of this clonotype. Its antigen is as yet unknown. CDR3 length: 12 amino acids. Trimming removed 1 base from V and 11 bases from J, with 14 bases in between. Per germline, CDR1 SQVTM and CDR2 ANQGSEA. This receptor was taken from a girl aged 2 to 10 with congenital amegakaryocytic thrombocytopenia, due to receive a stem cell transplant. This specimen consisted of PBMCs, obtained before TCRalphabeta/CD19-depleted stem cell transplant. The rearrangement links TRBV29-1 to TRBJ1-1; a weak D match, TRBD1 (6 bases). The CDR3 sequence: CSVEVGGSDAFF. CDR3 in DNA: TGCAGCGTTGAAGTAGGGGGTTCGGACGCTTTCTTT.